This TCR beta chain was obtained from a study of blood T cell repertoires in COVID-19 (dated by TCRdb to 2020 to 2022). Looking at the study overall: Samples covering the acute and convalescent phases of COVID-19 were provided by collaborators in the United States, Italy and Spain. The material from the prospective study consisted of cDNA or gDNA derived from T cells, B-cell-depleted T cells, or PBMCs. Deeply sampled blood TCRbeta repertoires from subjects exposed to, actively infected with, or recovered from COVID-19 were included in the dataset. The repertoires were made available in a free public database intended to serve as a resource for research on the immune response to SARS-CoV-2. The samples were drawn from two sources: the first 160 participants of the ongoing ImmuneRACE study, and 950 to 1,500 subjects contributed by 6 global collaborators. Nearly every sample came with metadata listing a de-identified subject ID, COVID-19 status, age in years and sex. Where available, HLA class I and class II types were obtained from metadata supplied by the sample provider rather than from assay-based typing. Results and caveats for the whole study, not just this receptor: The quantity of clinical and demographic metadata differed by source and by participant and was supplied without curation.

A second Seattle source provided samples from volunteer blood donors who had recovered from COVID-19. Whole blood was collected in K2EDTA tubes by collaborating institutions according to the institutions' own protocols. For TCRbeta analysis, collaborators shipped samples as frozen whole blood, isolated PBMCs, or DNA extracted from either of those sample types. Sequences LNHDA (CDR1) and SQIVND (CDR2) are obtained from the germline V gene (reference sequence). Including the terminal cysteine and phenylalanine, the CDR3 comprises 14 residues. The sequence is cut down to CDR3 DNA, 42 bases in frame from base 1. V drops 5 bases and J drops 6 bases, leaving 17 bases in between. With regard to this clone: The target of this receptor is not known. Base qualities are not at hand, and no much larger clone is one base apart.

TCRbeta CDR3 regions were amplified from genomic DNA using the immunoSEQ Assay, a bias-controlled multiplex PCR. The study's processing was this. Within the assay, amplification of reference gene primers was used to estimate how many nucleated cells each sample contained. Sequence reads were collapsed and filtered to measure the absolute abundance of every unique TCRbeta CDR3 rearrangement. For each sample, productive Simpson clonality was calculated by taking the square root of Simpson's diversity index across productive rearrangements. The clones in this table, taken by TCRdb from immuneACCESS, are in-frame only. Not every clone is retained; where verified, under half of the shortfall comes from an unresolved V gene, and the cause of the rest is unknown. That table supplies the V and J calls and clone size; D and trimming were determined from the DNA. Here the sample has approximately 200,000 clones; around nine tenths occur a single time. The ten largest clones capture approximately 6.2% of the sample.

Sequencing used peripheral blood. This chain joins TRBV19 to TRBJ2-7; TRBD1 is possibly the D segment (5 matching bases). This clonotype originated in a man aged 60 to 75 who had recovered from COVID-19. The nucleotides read TGTGCCAGTAGTCGTGGGGCGAATAGCCCCGAGCAGTACTTC. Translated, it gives CASSRGANSPEQYF. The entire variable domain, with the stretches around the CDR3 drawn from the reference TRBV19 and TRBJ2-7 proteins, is DGGITQSPKYLFRKEGQNVTLSCEQNLNHDAMYWYRQDPGQGLRLIYYSQIVNDFQKGDIAEGYSVSREKKESFPLTVTSAQKNPTAFYLCASSRGANSPEQYFGPGTRLTVT.